Reported below is one T cell receptor (beta chain). After removal of 9 bases from V and 0 bases from J, the junction contained 7 bases not matched to a gene. CDR1 is LNHDA and CDR2 is SQIVND in the germline V gene (reference sequence). The CDR3 totals 15 residues. This specimen comes from a study of cytomegalovirus exposure and HLA in healthy donors. Vbeta (60) and Jbeta (13) primers were used in the PCR. This table comes from immunoSEQ multiplex PCR, and its TCRdb copy is limited to in-frame clones, with some not included. This sample has around 130,000 clones, with roughly 80% found just once. The source of this sequence is an older woman in good health and CMV-seronegative. Source material: PBMCs. The chain couples TRBV19 to TRBJ1-5; the match to TRBD1 covers 8 bases. CDR3 DNA sequence: TGTGCCAGACATACAGGGGGGGATAGCAATCAGCCCCAGCATTTT. Its translation: CARHTGGDSNQPQHF.